This T cell receptor (beta chain) was sequenced for a study of Ad26.COV2.S vaccination and SARS-CoV-2 variants. V was trimmed by 1 base and J by 9 bases, leaving 14 bases between them. Germline CDR1 SGDLS, CDR2 YYNGEE. CDR3 length: 13 amino acids. This table comes from immunoSEQ multiplex PCR, and its TCRdb copy is limited to in-frame clones, with some not included. The data show fewer than 400,000 clones, 75% to 90% seen once. As to treatment: around 19 received Ad26.COV2.S at low or high dose, single or two shots; several received placebo; per-sample allocation not given. Repertoires come from day 63 after the first vaccine or placebo injection. This clone was picked up one time.

V and J are TRBV9 and TRBJ2-7, with D hard to call. The clonotype originates from a person aged 18 to 59 who received the Ad26.COV2.S COVID-19 vaccine or a placebo. Source: peripheral blood, taken in a trial of Ad26.COV2.S vaccine versus placebo. This CDR3 is CASSVSPTGRQYF. CDR3 sequence (DNA): TGTGCCAGCAGCGTAAGCCCGACGGGTCGGCAGTACTTC.